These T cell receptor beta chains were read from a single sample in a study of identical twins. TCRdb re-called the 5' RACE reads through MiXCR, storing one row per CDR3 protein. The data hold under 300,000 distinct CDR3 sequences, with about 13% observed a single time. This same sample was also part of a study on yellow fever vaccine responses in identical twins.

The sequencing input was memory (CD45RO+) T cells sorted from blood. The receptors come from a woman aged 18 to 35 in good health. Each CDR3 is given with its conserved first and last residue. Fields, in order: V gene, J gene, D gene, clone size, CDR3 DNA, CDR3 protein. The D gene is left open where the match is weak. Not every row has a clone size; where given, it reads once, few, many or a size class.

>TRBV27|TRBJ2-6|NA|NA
TGTGCCAGAGGGGGGGGCTCTGGGGCCAACGTCCTGACTTTC
CARGGGSGANVLTF
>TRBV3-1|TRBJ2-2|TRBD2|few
TGTGCCAGCAGCCAAACGGGGGGGCCCGGGGAGCTGTTTTTT
CASSQTGGPGELFF
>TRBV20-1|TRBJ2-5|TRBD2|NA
TGCAGTGCTAGAAGGGGCGGGAGGGCCGTCGCGGAGACCCAGTACTTC
CSARRGGRAVAETQYF
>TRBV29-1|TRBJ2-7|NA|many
TGCAGCGTTGTTCATTACGAGCAGTACTTC
CSVVHYEQYF
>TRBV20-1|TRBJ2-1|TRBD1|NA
TGCAGTGCATACACAGGGGGCTCCTACAATGAGCAGTTCTTC
CSAYTGGSYNEQFF
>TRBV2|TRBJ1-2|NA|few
TGTGCCAGCAGGGAGGGTTGGGGCTACACCTTC
CASREGWGYTF
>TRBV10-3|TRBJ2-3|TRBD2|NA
TGTGCCATCAGCCTTCTAGCGGGGGCCGACACAGATACGCAGTATTTT
CAISLLAGADTDTQYF
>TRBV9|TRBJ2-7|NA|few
TGTGCCAGCAGCGTCCAGCCGAGCCGTACCCAATACGAGCAGTACTTC
CASSVQPSRTQYEQYF
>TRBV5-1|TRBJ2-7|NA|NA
TGCGCCAGCACATCTGGGGGAGGGGGCTACGAGCAGTACTTC
CASTSGGGGYEQYF
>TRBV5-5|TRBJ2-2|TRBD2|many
TGTGCCAGCAGCCTAGGACTAGCTCTGGGCGGGGAGCTGTTTTTT
CASSLGLALGGELFF
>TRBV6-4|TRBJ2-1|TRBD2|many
TGTGCCAGCAGTGAGAGGAGCGGGAGCGGTTTAGATGAGCAGTTCTTC
CASSERSGSGLDEQFF
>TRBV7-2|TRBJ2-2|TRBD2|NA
TGTGCCAGCAGCACCCGACTAGCGGGAGCCACCGGGGAGCTGTTTTTT
CASSTRLAGATGELFF
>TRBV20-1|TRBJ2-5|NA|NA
TGCAGTGCTAGAATCGAGACCCAGTACTTC
CSARIETQYF
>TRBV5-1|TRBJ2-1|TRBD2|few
TGCGCCAGCACTAGCGGGGGGGCGAATGAGCAGTTCTTC
CASTSGGANEQFF
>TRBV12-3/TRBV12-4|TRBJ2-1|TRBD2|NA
TGTGCTTCGGTCTTGGGACTAGCCAATGAGCAGTTCTTC
CASVLGLANEQFF